This TCR beta chain derives from a study of human T cells and chemical hapten exposure (dated by TCRdb to the early 2020s). About the investigation overall: Libraries were pooled for sequencing, and variation in per-sample TCR yields was attributed mainly to small differences in library volumes within the pool. Peripheral blood TCR repertoire changes were tracked in vivo in alopecia patients during primary and secondary sensitization to the hapten diphenylcyclopropenone (DPC). Both TCR alpha and TCR beta chains were sequenced from each blood RNA sample.

For this chain, trimming is 0 bases at the V end and 4 bases at the J end, and the number of junction bases without a gene match is 6. Via the germline V gene, CDR1 is MNHEY and CDR2 SVGEGT. The CDR3 runs 17 residues from the cysteine to the phenylalanine. Only the CDR3 DNA stays, 51 bases, in frame from base 1. The time point label corresponds to: healthy volunteer bleed at 2 weeks. Unfractionated whole blood was collected in Tempus Blood RNA tubes, and total RNA was extracted from that blood. Roughly 5 healthy volunteers were used as TCR sequencing controls and were bled at day 0, 2 weeks and 6 weeks. Library generation was performed with RACE. Sequenced on a NextSeq 500. During library preparation, unique molecular identifiers were attached to individual cDNA molecules so that TCRs could be counted in a quantitative, reproducible way. In the authors' own workflow: Samples had a median of about 96,000 TCRs, with a range from about 23,224 to 700,000. V, J and CDR3 annotation of the TCR reads was performed with the Decombinator software suite. For the PS versus PT1 abundance plots, all samples were subsampled to the same number of TCRs (28,000). TCRs were defined as expanded if absent before sensitization and observed at least eight times at the 2-week time point. TCRdb redid the processing of the public reads, applying fastp at Q25 and MiXCR, and retained in-frame beta chains. Entries are consolidated by CDR3 protein sequence, retaining the most common genes and DNA. The V and J calls and clone size are TCRdb's, not the authors'. The sample has roughly 46,000 distinct CDR3 sequences on record, about 4.1% of them singletons. Approximately 6.3% of the sample is in the top ten clones.

The full study reports these points: Repeated subsampling changed both the strength of the expansion versus patch-test correlation and the threshold at which the correlation became significant. No change with DPC sensitization was found in the number of TCRs above 1 in 1000 frequency, and no evidence of global repertoire structure alterations was found.

A note on this clonotype: This clone's antigen is unknown. No base quality information exists; no much larger clone differs at one position.

The sequence derives from a human donor in good health. Some clones in this sample may be carry-over from other donors' samples. The rearrangement combines TRBV6-2 or TRBV6-3 with TRBJ2-3; TRBD2 fits 11 bases in the junction. The sequenced sample was whole blood. The encoded CDR3 is CASSYSKIAGGSDTQYF. The nucleotide sequence is TGTGCCAGCAGTTACTCGAAAATAGCGGGAGGGTCAGATACGCAGTATTTT.